This T cell receptor (beta chain) was observed in a study of blood T cell repertoires in COVID-19. Study in general: COVID-19 samples, acute and convalescent, were from the United States, Italy and Spain. T cells, B-cell-depleted T cells, or PBMCs supplied cDNA or gDNA.

CDR1 and CDR2 (germline): KGHSH, LQKENI. This CDR3 is built from 16 residues. Trimming pared 6 bases from V and 5 bases from J, leaving 17 bases between. Methods used by the authors: It was from reference gene primer amplification that nucleated cell counts were estimated. TCRdb keeps only in-frame clones here, not all; method: immunoSEQ multiplex PCR. Clone size and V and J calls were adopted from that table, with D and trimming inferred from the DNA. The data contain some 140,000 clones, 75% to 85% of them singletons. The receptor was derived from a man older than 75 with acute or convalescent COVID-19. The source material was peripheral blood. J is TRBJ1-6 and V is TRBV18, with a tentative D call TRBD1 (5 bases). CDR3: CASSRGTSGNNSPLHF. The CDR3 DNA reads TGTGCCAGCTCCCGGGGGACCTCCGGGAATAATTCACCCCTCCACTTT.